These T cell receptor beta chains were read from a single sample in a study of preoperative IRX-2 immunotherapy in early breast cancer. This table comes from immunoSEQ multiplex PCR, and its TCRdb copy is limited to in-frame clones, with some not included. The sample holds fewer than 40,000 clones, approximately 89% seen once. The specimen was tumor tissue, collected after IRX-2 immunotherapy. These TCRs come from a human donor with breast cancer. The CDR3 runs from the conserved cysteine through the conserved F or W. D genes are given only for firm matches. Some rows mark clone size as missing; the rest say once, few, many or name a class of expanded clone.

j_call | d_call | v_call | clone_size | cdr3_aa | cdr3_nt
TRBJ2-1 | TRBD2 | TRBV6-8 | . | CASSDHPSGGLYNEQFF | TGTGCCAGCAGTGACCACCCCAGCGGGGGCCTCTACAATGAGCAGTTCTTC
TRBJ2-3 | . | TRBV14 | . | CASSQATSKYF | TGTGCCAGCAGCCAAGCCACTAGCAAGTATTTT
TRBJ2-3 | . | TRBV29-1 | once | CSVDQGTDTQYF | TGCAGCGTCGACCAGGGGACAGATACGCAGTATTTT
TRBJ1-5 | TRBD1 | TRBV29-1 | . | CSAGTDNQPQHF | TGCAGCGCGGGGACAGACAATCAGCCCCAGCATTTT
TRBJ2-5 | TRBD2 | TRBV5-1 | . | CASSRGTSIEETQYF | TGCGCCAGCAGCCGGGGGACTAGCATTGAGGAGACCCAGTACTTC
TRBJ2-5 | . | TRBV30 | . | CAWETGETQYF | TGTGCCTGGGAGACGGGGGAGACCCAGTACTTC
TRBJ1-6 | . | TRBV10-2 | once | CASKWLGKVPGSPLHF | TGCGCCAGCAAGTGGCTCGGGAAGGTCCCCGGATCACCCCTCCACTTT
TRBJ1-4 | . | TRBV5-1 | . | CASSLDRGGSNEKLFF | TGCGCCAGCAGCTTGGATAGGGGTGGTTCTAATGAAAAACTGTTTTTT
TRBJ1-1 | TRBD1 | TRBV6-8 | . | CASGTGQGALGTEAFF | TGTGCCAGCGGTACCGGACAGGGGGCTTTGGGCACTGAAGCTTTCTTT
TRBJ1-5 | TRBD1 | TRBV6-8 | . | CASSPGQAGNQPQHF | TGTGCCAGCAGCCCCGGACAGGCGGGCAATCAGCCCCAGCATTTT
TRBJ1-2 | . | TRBV22-1 | . | CASTPTVPKGYGYTF | TGTGCCAGCACCCCGACAGTTCCAAAGGGCTATGGCTACACCTTC
TRBJ1-1 | . | TRBV30 | . | CAWSRGGNTEAFF | TGTGCCTGGAGTCGGGGGGGAAATACTGAAGCTTTCTTT
TRBJ1-3 | . | TRBV5-1 | . | CASSPGGSGNTIYF | TGCGCCAGCAGCCCCGGGGGATCTGGAAACACCATATATTTT
TRBJ1-2 | . | TRBV11-3 | . | CASSSLGPAYGYTF | TGTGCCAGCAGCTCGCTGGGTCCTGCCTATGGCTACACCTTC
TRBJ2-1 | . | TRBV6-8 | . | CATTVRSPNNEQFF | TGTGCCACCACCGTCAGGTCACCTAACAATGAGCAGTTCTTC
TRBJ2-1 | TRBD2 | TRBV7-6 | . | CASSLTLAGPEGYEQFF | TGTGCCAGCAGCTTGACACTAGCGGGCCCCGAAGGGTATGAGCAGTTCTTC
TRBJ1-1 | . | TRBV7-8 | . | CASSLQGRTEAFF | TGTGCCAGCAGCTTACAGGGGCGAACTGAAGCTTTCTTT
TRBJ1-4 | TRBD1 | TRBV7-7 | few | CASSAPTGWGEKLFF | TGTGCCAGCAGCGCACCGACAGGGTGGGGTGAAAAACTGTTTTTT
TRBJ2-5 | TRBD2 | TRBV11-3 | . | CASRHPSGSNQETQYF | TGTGCCAGCAGACATCCTAGCGGGTCAAACCAAGAGACCCAGTACTTC
TRBJ1-2 | . | TRBV11-3 | . | CASSSGRLNYGYTF | TGTGCCAGCAGCTCCGGCAGACTTAACTATGGCTACACCTTC
TRBJ2-7 | TRBD2 | TRBV6-8 | few | CASSSLAGVYEQYF | TGTGCCAGCAGTTCGCTAGCGGGAGTCTACGAGCAGTACTTC
TRBJ1-2 | TRBD1 | TRBV5-1 | . | CASARQGASSLGYTF | TGCGCCAGCGCCCGACAGGGGGCGTCCAGTTTGGGCTACACCTTC
TRBJ1-5 | TRBD1 | TRBV30 | . | CAWSNPGTVKGQPQHF | TGTGCCTGGAGTAACCCCGGGACAGTTAAAGGTCAGCCCCAGCATTTT
TRBJ1-4 | . | TRBV15 | . | CASSSGGSTNEKLFF | TGTGCCAGCAGCTCCGGGGGGTCAACTAATGAAAAACTGTTTTTT
TRBJ1-1 | . | TRBV11-3 | . | CASSPGRQQNTEAFF | TGTGCCAGCAGTCCGGGGCGGCAGCAGAACACTGAAGCTTTCTTT
TRBJ2-1 | TRBD2 | TRBV15 | . | CATSLSGGFYNEQFF | TGTGCCACCAGCCTTAGCGGGGGCTTTTACAATGAGCAGTTCTTC
TRBJ1-1 | . | TRBV7-1 | . | CASSYTGKTEAFF | TGTGCCAGCAGTTACACAGGGAAAACTGAAGCTTTCTTT
TRBJ1-1 | . | TRBV6-8 | . | CASSYALTSSTEAFF | TGTGCCAGCAGTTACGCCTTGACAAGTTCCACTGAAGCTTTCTTT
TRBJ2-5 | . | TRBV5-1 | . | CASSPGPNQETQYF | TGCGCCAGCAGCCCGGGACCCAATCAAGAGACCCAGTACTTC
TRBJ1-1 | . | TRBV7-7 | . | CASSWAGQNTEAFF | TGTGCCAGCAGCTGGGCCGGGCAGAACACTGAAGCTTTCTTT
TRBJ1-4 | TRBD1 | TRBV6-8 | once | CVSSLGQGTNEKLFF | TGTGTCAGCAGCCTCGGACAGGGTACTAATGAAAAACTGTTTTTT
TRBJ2-5 | . | TRBV6-8 | . | CASSYLAETQYF | TGTGCCAGCAGTTATCTTGCAGAGACCCAGTACTTC
TRBJ2-1 | . | TRBV12-5 | . | CASTLWDEQFF | TGTGCCAGCACCTTGTGGGATGAGCAGTTCTTC
TRBJ2-5 | . | TRBV11-3 | . | CTSSGSGTQETQYF | TGTACCAGCAGCGGTAGCGGAACACAAGAGACCCAGTACTTC
TRBJ1-4 | . | TRBV9 | . | CASSVASALNEKLFF | TGTGCCAGCAGCGTAGCTTCGGCCTTGAATGAAAAACTGTTTTTT
TRBJ2-3 | . | TRBV1 | . | CASSGTSGATDTQYF | TGCGCCAGCAGCGGAACTAGCGGGGCGACAGATACGCAGTATTTT
TRBJ1-1 | . | TRBV12-5 | . | CASGLPLGGGKAFF | TGTGCTAGTGGTTTACCATTGGGGGGGGGAAAAGCTTTCTTT
TRBJ1-1 | TRBD1 | TRBV11-3 | . | CASSQAGTGWPEAFF | TGTGCCAGCAGCCAAGCCGGGACAGGGTGGCCTGAAGCTTTCTTT
TRBJ1-1 | . | TRBV6-8 | . | CASSYSSRGFRTEAFF | TGTGCCAGCAGTTACTCGTCACGGGGTTTCCGAACTGAAGCTTTCTTT
TRBJ2-1 | TRBD2 | TRBV19 | . | CASAFSGGAFEQFF | TGTGCCAGCGCCTTTAGCGGGGGGGCCTTTGAGCAGTTCTTC
TRBJ2-1 | TRBD1 | TRBV11-3 | . | CASSANYGDRGNNEQFF | TGTGCCAGCAGCGCGAATTACGGGGACAGGGGCAACAATGAGCAGTTCTTC
TRBJ2-5 | . | TRBV16 | . | CASSQSKGKETQYF | TGTGCCAGCAGCCAATCTAAGGGTAAAGAGACCCAGTACTTC
TRBJ2-3 | . | TRBV11-3 | . | CASSLEGNTDTQYF | TGTGCCAGCAGCTTAGAGGGCAACACAGATACGCAGTATTTT
TRBJ2-5 | . | TRBV9 | . | CASSAPWSSQETQYF | TGTGCCAGCAGTGCCCCTTGGAGTTCCCAAGAGACCCAGTACTTC
TRBJ1-4 | TRBD1 | TRBV5-1 | . | CASSLGQGATNEKLFF | TGCGCCAGCAGCTTGGGACAGGGGGCGACTAATGAAAAACTGTTTTTT
TRBJ1-3 | . | TRBV6-8 | . | CASSPRTSSSGNTIYF | TGTGCCAGCAGTCCGCGGACTTCGAGCTCTGGAAACACCATATATTTT
TRBJ1-1 | . | TRBV30 | . | CAWARGGNTEAFF | TGTGCCTGGGCCCGAGGGGGGAACACTGAAGCTTTCTTT
TRBJ2-3 | TRBD1 | TRBV6-8 | . | CASSPPSRTGVADTQYF | TGTGCCAGCAGTCCTCCCAGTAGGACAGGGGTAGCAGATACGCAGTATTTT
TRBJ1-1 | . | TRBV6-8 | . | CASTLGRSSMNTEAFF | TGTGCCAGCACCCTCGGGAGAAGCTCCATGAACACTGAAGCTTTCTTT
TRBJ1-2 | TRBD1 | TRBV18 | . | CASSPLGTGHGYTF | TGTGCCAGCTCACCTCTCGGGACAGGGCATGGCTACACCTTC
TRBJ1-6 | . | TRBV14 | . | CASSPGSSYNSPLHF | TGTGCCAGCAGCCCCGGGAGCTCCTATAATTCACCCCTCCACTTT
TRBJ2-5 | . | TRBV7-7 | . | CASSSPSGIQETQYF | TGTGCCAGCAGCTCGCCCTCCGGGATACAAGAGACCCAGTACTTC
TRBJ1-1 | . | TRBV12-5 | . | CASGLVMAGTEAFF | TGTGCTAGTGGTTTGGTAATGGCAGGGACTGAAGCTTTCTTT
TRBJ1-2 | . | TRBV28 | . | CASSFGGTIYGYTF | TGTGCCAGCAGTTTCGGCGGCACGATCTATGGCTACACCTTC
TRBJ2-3 | TRBD1 | TRBV6-8 | . | CASSSGTGNADTQYF | TGTGCCAGCAGTTCCGGGACAGGGAATGCCGATACGCAGTATTTT
TRBJ2-2 | TRBD2 | TRBV11-3 | few | CASSSLLAGGTGELFF | TGTGCCAGCAGTTCTCTTCTAGCGGGGGGCACCGGGGAGCTGTTTTTT
TRBJ2-5 | TRBD1 | TRBV5-1 | . | CASSVTGTGGAGYQETQYF | TGCGCCAGCAGCGTAACCGGGACAGGGGGCGCCGGGTACCAAGAGACCCAGTACTTC
TRBJ1-2 | TRBD1 | TRBV19 | . | CASTDDRGRGYGYTF | TGTGCCAGTACGGACGACAGGGGGCGAGGCTATGGCTACACCTTC
TRBJ1-2 | TRBD1 | TRBV12-5 | . | CASTGQGAGRGGYTF | TGTGCCAGCACCGGACAGGGGGCGGGCCGCGGAGGCTACACCTTC
TRBJ1-5 | . | TRBV19 | . | CASSILGTGVFGPQHF | TGTGCCAGTAGTATTTTAGGGACGGGGGTTTTCGGACCCCAGCATTTT